The rows below give T cell receptor beta chains drawn from one sample of a study of OX40 agonist ivuxolimab in advanced cancers. Data came from immunoSEQ multiplex PCR; TCRdb stores just in-frame clones and leaves some out. The sample lists more than 50,000 clones, 82% occurring once. Sequenced material: CD4+ or CD8+ T cells sorted from blood, taken in a trial of the OX40 agonist ivuxolimab. The receptors were gathered from an adult with an advanced solid tumor such as melanoma, head and neck, liver or kidney cancer. The CDR3 runs from the conserved cysteine through the conserved F or W. D genes are given only for firm matches. For some rows the clone size is stated as once, few or many, or as a class when expanded; others skip it.

abundance,j_gene,v_gene,d_gene,len,CDR3aa,CDR3nt
.,TRBJ1-3,TRBV6-5,.,14,CASSFSREGNTIYF,TGTGCCAGCAGTTTTTCCCGGGAGGGAAACACCATATATTTT
.,TRBJ2-3,TRBV5-4,.,12,CASSSMADTQYF,TGTGCCAGCAGCTCCATGGCAGATACGCAGTATTTT
.,TRBJ2-3,TRBV18,.,14,CASSRRSSTDTQYF,TGTGCCAGCTCAAGGCGGTCTTCGACAGATACGCAGTATTTT
.,TRBJ1-1,TRBV7-2,.,14,CASSSQGGNTEAFF,TGTGCCAGCAGCTCCCAAGGAGGGAACACTGAAGCTTTCTTT
.,TRBJ1-4,TRBV29-1,.,14,CSVSQGGSNEKLFF,TGCAGCGTGAGCCAGGGAGGCAGTAATGAAAAACTGTTTTTT
.,TRBJ1-6,TRBV6-5,.,14,CASSSPGPPSPLHF,TGTGCCAGCAGTTCCCCGGGACCGCCATCCCCCCTCCACTTT
.,TRBJ1-2,TRBV6-6,TRBD1,14,CASRRTGIGYGYTF,TGTGCCAGCAGGCGGACAGGGATCGGCTATGGCTACACCTTC
.,TRBJ1-1,TRBV27,.,15,CASSLGPGRNTEAFF,TGTGCCAGCAGTTTAGGGCCGGGAAGGAACACTGAAGCTTTCTTT
.,TRBJ2-3,TRBV4-2,TRBD2,17,CASSRLAGVSATDTQYF,TGTGCCAGCAGCCGGCTAGCGGGGGTATCCGCCACAGATACGCAGTATTTT
.,TRBJ2-2,TRBV7-2,.,16,CASSLRASPNTGELFF,TGTGCCAGCAGCTTACGGGCCAGCCCTAACACCGGGGAGCTGTTTTTT
once,TRBJ2-6,TRBV10-1,.,17,CASSAGGPGAGANVLTF,TGCGCCAGCAGTGCCGGGGGCCCGGGCGCTGGGGCCAACGTCCTGACTTTC
.,TRBJ2-5,TRBV28,.,15,CASSSPQRGQETQYF,TGTGCCAGCAGTTCTCCCCAACGGGGACAAGAGACCCAGTACTTC
.,TRBJ2-2,TRBV21-1,.,22,CASSKARATPSGVKSLAGELFF,TGTGCCAGCAGCAAAGCCCGGGCTACCCCGAGTGGGGTAAAAAGTCTTGCCGGGGAGCTGTTTTTT
.,TRBJ1-4,TRBV4-1,.,15,CASSQEIRTAEKLFF,TGCGCCAGCAGCCAAGAAATTAGGACAGCTGAAAAACTGTTTTTT
medium-sized,TRBJ1-2,TRBV6-1,.,13,CASSEVSIGGYTF,TGTGCCAGCAGTGAAGTGTCGATTGGTGGCTACACCTTC
.,TRBJ1-6,TRBV30,.,12,CAWSRGNSPLHF,TGTGCCTGGAGTAGGGGGAATTCACCCCTCCACTTT
.,TRBJ2-7,TRBV29-1,.,13,CSVGSFSVDEQYF,TGCAGCGTTGGGTCCTTTTCGGTCGACGAGCAGTACTTC
once,TRBJ1-5,TRBV11-2,.,14,CASSLERSNQPQHF,TGTGCCAGCAGCCTTGAGAGGAGCAATCAGCCCCAGCATTTT
.,TRBJ1-1,TRBV7-8,.,14,CASSLDRVYTEAFF,TGTGCCAGCAGCTTAGACAGAGTTTACACTGAAGCTTTCTTT
once,TRBJ2-6,TRBV5-1,.,11,CASSLGPVLTF,TGCGCCAGCAGCTTGGGACCCGTCCTGACTTTC
.,TRBJ1-3,TRBV7-2,TRBD1,15,CASSSQGARGNTIYF,TGTGCCAGCAGTTCACAGGGGGCGAGAGGAAACACCATATATTTT
.,TRBJ2-5,TRBV2,TRBD2,15,CASSAGLARGETQYF,TGTGCCAGCAGTGCTGGACTAGCCAGGGGAGAGACCCAGTACTTC
.,TRBJ2-5,TRBV5-1,.,14,CASSLVGMQETQYF,TGCGCCAGCAGCTTGGTAGGCATGCAAGAGACCCAGTACTTC
.,TRBJ2-5,TRBV18,.,16,CASSPLGSVPQQTQYF,TGTGCCAGCTCACCCTTGGGGTCGGTTCCACAACAGACCCAGTACTTC
.,TRBJ1-5,TRBV19,.,14,CASSILPSNQPQHF,TGTGCCAGTAGTATTCTCCCTAGCAATCAGCCCCAGCATTTT
once,TRBJ2-3,TRBV7-2,TRBD2,17,CASSLARTSGGADTQYF,TGTGCCAGCAGCTTAGCGCGAACTAGCGGAGGCGCAGATACGCAGTATTTT
.,TRBJ2-7,TRBV30,TRBD1,12,CAWSGTGYEQYF,TGTGCCTGGAGTGGGACAGGCTACGAGCAGTACTTC
.,TRBJ2-7,TRBV5-1,.,14,CASSLSGRSREQYF,TGCGCCAGCAGCTTGTCAGGGAGATCTCGCGAGCAGTACTTC
.,TRBJ1-6,TRBV30,.,16,CAWSPRQSSYNSPLHF,TGTGCCTGGAGCCCGAGACAGAGCTCCTATAATTCACCCCTCCACTTT
.,TRBJ1-3,TRBV5-5,.,16,CASSLAGPFSGNTIYF,TGTGCCAGCAGCTTGGCAGGGCCGTTCTCTGGAAACACCATATATTTT
.,TRBJ2-7,TRBV27,TRBD1,14,CASKAGQGSYEQYF,TGTGCCAGCAAGGCGGGACAGGGGTCCTACGAGCAGTACTTC
.,TRBJ2-5,TRBV11-3,.,13,CASSSLQQETQYF,TGTGCCAGCAGCTCTCTGCAACAGGAGACCCAGTACTTC